This is a list of T cell receptor beta chains from one sample in a study of cytomegalovirus exposure and HLA in healthy donors. Using immunoSEQ multiplex PCR, the repertoire was profiled, and TCRdb retains in-frame clones only, with some absent. The data contain about 94,000 clones, 6.5% to 8% of them singletons. Input material: PBMCs. These receptors originate from a man aged 50 to 60 in good health and CMV-seronegative. CDR3s include the opening cysteine and the closing phenylalanine or tryptophan. A D gene is named only where the DNA matches it firmly. Expanded clones are given a class, and other clones once, few, many or no size at all.

TRBV5-1,TRBD1,TRBJ1-1,few,TGCGCCAGCAGCTTGAACCAGGGGGGAACTGAAGCTTTCTTT,CASSLNQGGTEAFF
TRBV10-1,NA,TRBJ2-2,NA,TGCGCCAGTAGTACCGGGGTGGCCGGGGAGCTGTTTTTT,CASSTGVAGELFF
TRBV19,TRBD2,TRBJ2-7,few,TGTGCCAGTAGCCTGAGCACTAGCGGGACCCACGAGCAGTACTTC,CASSLSTSGTHEQYF
TRBV27,NA,TRBJ1-1,few,TGTGCCACGACAACGAGCCCCGGCACTGAAGCTTTCTTT,CATTTSPGTEAFF
TRBV7-8,TRBD2,TRBJ2-3,NA,TGTGCCAGCAGTTCAATTTTCGGGACTAGCGGGAGCACAGATACGCAGTATTTT,CASSSIFGTSGSTDTQYF
TRBV15,TRBD1,TRBJ2-5,few,TGTGCCACGGGGACAGCCCAAGGGACCCAGTACTTC,CATGTAQGTQYF
TRBV7-2,NA,TRBJ1-5,few,TGTGCCAGCAGCTTAGTTGGCAGCGAGATAAGGCATTTT,CASSLVGSEIRHF
TRBV20-1,NA,TRBJ2-1,NA,TGCAGTGCTCAACAGGGTAATGAGCAGTTCTTC,CSAQQGNEQFF
TRBV7-6,NA,TRBJ1-1,NA,TGTGCCAGCAGCTCGCAGGGTAATGAAGCTTTCTTT,CASSSQGNEAFF
TRBV28,TRBD1,TRBJ2-2,NA,TGTGCCAGCAGTTCCCGGGACAGGGGGCTCGGAGGGGAGCTGTTTTTT,CASSSRDRGLGGELFF
TRBV27,NA,TRBJ1-5,few,TGTGCCAGCAGTTTAGGGAGGGGGGCTCAGCCCCAGCATTTT,CASSLGRGAQPQHF
TRBV6-1,NA,TRBJ1-1,few,TGTGCCAGCAGTTCTAGGGGGTCCACTGAAGCTTTCTTT,CASSSRGSTEAFF
TRBV5-1,NA,TRBJ2-3,NA,TGCGCCAGCAGCCTTCGACCTAGCGATACGCAGTATTTT,CASSLRPSDTQYF
TRBV27,TRBD1,TRBJ2-5,once,TGTGCCAGCAGGCCACACAGGGGGCTAACCCAAGAGACCCAGTACTTC,CASRPHRGLTQETQYF
TRBV20-1,TRBD2,TRBJ2-1,NA,TGCAGTGGCAGACTAGCCAGTGAGCAGTTCTTC,CSGRLASEQFF
TRBV19,NA,TRBJ2-7,NA,TGTGCCAGTAGTATACAGGGTAGCTCCTACGAGCAGTACTTC,CASSIQGSSYEQYF
TRBV7-9,NA,TRBJ2-1,few,TGTGCCAGCAGCTTAGGCCCTCGGGAGCAGTTCTTC,CASSLGPREQFF
TRBV13,TRBD1,TRBJ2-3,NA,TGTGCCAGCAGTACCCGGGGACAGACTAGCACAGATACGCAGTATTTT,CASSTRGQTSTDTQYF
TRBV23-1,TRBD1,TRBJ1-4,few,TGCGCCAGCAGTTCAACAGGGGAAGAAAGTGAAAAACTGTTTTTT,CASSSTGEESEKLFF
TRBV28,NA,TRBJ1-2,few,TGTGCCAGCAGTTTATGGCGACAGGCACCTAACTATGGCTACACCTTC,CASSLWRQAPNYGYTF
TRBV28,NA,TRBJ2-1,NA,TGTGCCAGCAGTGGGGAGGGGGATGAGCAGTTCTTC,CASSGEGDEQFF
TRBV7-3,TRBD2,TRBJ2-3,NA,TGTGCCAGCAGCGCTCACCCGGGGGGGATGGTTGCAGATACGCAGTATTTT,CASSAHPGGMVADTQYF
TRBV19,TRBD2,TRBJ2-1,NA,TGTGCCAGTACCTCTGCCGGGACTAGCGGAGACAATGAGCAGTTCTTC,CASTSAGTSGDNEQFF
TRBV25-1,TRBD1,TRBJ1-1,few,TGTGCCAGCAGTAAGTTCGGGACAGGGGCTGAAGCTTTCTTT,CASSKFGTGAEAFF
TRBV27,NA,TRBJ2-1,NA,TGTGCCAGCAGAGACTACACAGGGAATGAGCAGTTCTTC,CASRDYTGNEQFF
TRBV28,NA,TRBJ1-5,NA,TGTGCCACCACAGGGTCTGATCAGCCCCAGCATTTT,CATTGSDQPQHF
TRBV6-1,NA,TRBJ2-5,NA,TGTGCCAGCAGTCCTGGACGTCAGGGGTCGGAGACCCAGTACTTC,CASSPGRQGSETQYF
TRBV19,TRBD2,TRBJ2-1,NA,TGTGCCAGTAGTATCTCAGCGGGGGTTGATGAGCAGTTCTTC,CASSISAGVDEQFF
TRBV28,TRBD1,TRBJ2-7,few,TGTGCCAGCAGCCTCGACAGGGTGGAGCAGTACTTC,CASSLDRVEQYF
TRBV5-1,NA,TRBJ2-1,NA,TGCGCCAGCAGCTCCTCAGGGGAAGGTGAGCAGTTCTTC,CASSSSGEGEQFF
TRBV7-2,NA,TRBJ2-3,few,TGTGCCAGCAGCTTACGGTGGGATACGCAGTATTTT,CASSLRWDTQYF
TRBV5-3,NA,TRBJ1-3,few,TGTGCCAGAAGCTTTGCGGGTTCTGGAAACACCATATATTTT,CARSFAGSGNTIYF
TRBV6-1,NA,TRBJ2-5,few,TGTGCCAGCAGTGAAGGGGCTAGCGAAGAGACCCAGTACTTC,CASSEGASEETQYF
TRBV6-5,NA,TRBJ1-1,few,TGTGCCAGCAGTTTTTACAGGGAGAGCACTGAAGCTTTCTTT,CASSFYRESTEAFF
TRBV7-2,NA,TRBJ2-5,few,TGTGCCAGCAGCTTAGATCCCTATTCTCAAGAGACCCAGTACTTC,CASSLDPYSQETQYF
TRBV5-5,NA,TRBJ1-3,NA,TGTGCCAGCAGCTTGGGACGAGGGGGAAACACCATATATTTT,CASSLGRGGNTIYF
TRBV6-1,NA,TRBJ1-1,few,TGTGCCAGCATCTCTCATCAGGGAGGACAAAGCGAAGCTTTCTTT,CASISHQGGQSEAFF
TRBV7-9,TRBD2,TRBJ2-1,few,TGTGCCAGCAGCGCGAGCGGGGCCTACAATGAGCAGTTCTTC,CASSASGAYNEQFF
TRBV7-9,TRBD2,TRBJ2-7,NA,TGTGCCAGCAGCTCCACGACTAGCGGGGGGGCCGAAGAGCAGTACTTC,CASSSTTSGGAEEQYF
TRBV18,NA,TRBJ1-3,NA,TGTGCCAGCTCACCACTTATGACAGGACAAAACACCATATATTTT,CASSPLMTGQNTIYF
TRBV29-1,TRBD1,TRBJ1-5,few,TGCAGCGTAAGCACAGGGGGCGGAGGTGGCAATCAGCCCCAGCATTTT,CSVSTGGGGGNQPQHF
TRBV6-5,NA,TRBJ1-6,NA,TGTGCCAGCAGTTACTCAGCGGTTGTGAATTCACCCCTCCACTTT,CASSYSAVVNSPLHF
TRBV5-1,TRBD1,TRBJ2-1,NA,TGCGCCAGCAGACGGGACAGGCCAGACAATGAGCAGTTCTTC,CASRRDRPDNEQFF
TRBV9,NA,TRBJ1-1,NA,TGTGCCAGCAGCGCGCAGGGGAACACTGAAGCTTTCTTT,CASSAQGNTEAFF
TRBV7-2,TRBD1,TRBJ2-7,few,TGTGCCAGCAGCGACAGCATTCGGGACAGCTCCTACGAGCAGTACTTC,CASSDSIRDSSYEQYF
TRBV28,NA,TRBJ2-2,few,TGTGCCAGCAGTTTAATAGCCGGGGAGCTGTTTTTT,CASSLIAGELFF
TRBV29-1,NA,TRBJ1-1,few,TGCAGCGTTGAGTGGCAGTTGAACACTGAAGCTTTCTTT,CSVEWQLNTEAFF
TRBV4-3,NA,TRBJ2-6,few,TGCGCCAGCAGCCACCGCGCGGGAAATGGGGCCAACGTCCTGACTTTC,CASSHRAGNGANVLTF
TRBV28,NA,TRBJ2-7,few,TGTGCCAGCAGCCCCGGGCGGGGGCAGAGAAGCTACGAGCAGTACTTC,CASSPGRGQRSYEQYF
TRBV19,TRBD1,TRBJ2-7,NA,TGTGCCAGTAGTAACACAGGGGGATTTAACTACGAGCAGTACTTC,CASSNTGGFNYEQYF
TRBV28,NA,TRBJ2-1,NA,TGTGCCAGCAGTCTACGACAGGGTCGGGGGGAGCAGTTCTTC,CASSLRQGRGEQFF
TRBV6-1,TRBD2,TRBJ2-3,few,TGTGCCAGCAGTGAAGAGGCTAGCGGGGTGACAGATACGCAGTATTTT,CASSEEASGVTDTQYF
TRBV6-5,TRBD1,TRBJ1-3,few,TGTGCCAGCAGTAGAGACAGGGTCTCTGGAAACACCATATATTTT,CASSRDRVSGNTIYF
TRBV5-8,TRBD1,TRBJ2-7,NA,TGTGCCAGCAGCTTTACAGGGGGAGACTCCTACGAGCAGTACTTC,CASSFTGGDSYEQYF
TRBV2,NA,TRBJ1-2,few,TGTGCCAGCAGTTCGGACAGTTTTAACTATGGCTACACCTTC,CASSSDSFNYGYTF
TRBV28,TRBD1,TRBJ1-6,many,TGTGCCAGCAGACCAACAGGGGTCGGTGACAATTCACCCCTCCACTTT,CASRPTGVGDNSPLHF
TRBV4-3,NA,TRBJ2-7,NA,TGCGCCAGCAGCCAAGATAGAGTAAGCTCCTACGAGCAGTACTTC,CASSQDRVSSYEQYF